The 14 T cell receptor beta chains presented below share a single source sample, sequenced in a study of T-cell memory formation after mild COVID-19. TCRdb re-called the 5' RACE reads through MiXCR, storing one row per CDR3 protein. The sample includes 45,000 to 50,000 distinct CDR3 sequences, 7.3% seen only once; the top ten take roughly 1.4%. Sequenced material: PBMCs or a T cell subset sorted from them (not recorded which). The receptor source for this set is a man between 18 and 29 years old who had mild COVID-19 (a few samples of this study predate the infection). Cell type and time point are not known.

The chain combines TRBV27 with TRBJ1-1; D remains ambiguous. Germline V gives CDR1 MNHEY, CDR2 SMNVEV (reference sequence). Trimming left V 6 bases short and J 3 bases short, with 14 bases between. The CDR3 runs to 14 residues. CDR3 nucleotide sequence: TGTGCCAGCAGGCTACTTCAAAGGTACACTGAAGCTTTCTTT. It encodes CASRLLQRYTEAFF.

This clonotype was detected only a few times. The genes are TRBV6-5 and TRBJ1-5; 9 bases align to TRBD1. The CDR3 covers 14 residues. The germline gives CDR1 MNHEY, CDR2 SVGAGI. V gave up 8 bases and J gave up 1 base; unmatched junction bases: 3. The CDR3 DNA reads TGTGCCAGCGGTGGACAGGGGAGCAATCAGCCCCAGCATTTT. Protein product: CASGGQGSNQPQHF.

This clonotype was seen at least ten times. V is TRBV7-9 and J is TRBJ2-1; 8 positions agree with TRBD1. V was pared by 6 bases and J by 7 bases, with 8 bases of the junction left unmatched. The CDR3 contains 14 residues. Germline CDR1 and CDR2: SEHNR and FQNEAQ (reference sequence). CDR3 DNA: TGTGCCAGCAGTCGGACAGGGAGGTGGAATGAGCAGTTCTTC. Translating gives CASSRTGRWNEQFF.

This chain links TRBV30 with TRBJ1-2, with D maybe TRBD1 (6 bases). CDR1 is GTSNPN, CDR2 SVGIG, per germline (reference sequence). This CDR3 has 13 residues. Trimming took off 0 bases at V and 4 bases at J, with 9 bases between the two ends. The CDR3: CAWSVGRGYGYTF. As DNA, the CDR3 is TGTGCCTGGAGTGTAGGCAGGGGCTATGGCTACACCTTC.

This clonotype turned up a few times. The CDR3 sequence is CSAIPGQGYGEQYV. CDR3 DNA: TGCAGTGCGATCCCGGGACAGGGTTATGGCGAGCAGTACGTC. The chain combines TRBV20-1 with TRBJ2-7; 9 positions agree with TRBD1. The germline V gene encodes CDR1 DFQATT and CDR2 SNEGSKA (reference sequence). CDR3 length: 14 amino acids. V lost 6 bases and J lost 6; bases outside the gene matches: 12.

The rearrangement joins TRBV4-3 to TRBJ2-3; tentative D call: TRBD1 (5 bases). Germline V gene lookup returns CDR1 LGHNA and CDR2 YSLEER. Trimming pared 1 base from V and 5 bases from J, leaving 13 bases between. The CDR3 runs to 15 residues. The CDR3, as DNA: TGCGCCAGCAGCCAAGCCCCGACAGCCAGAGATACGCAGTATTTT. Protein: CASSQAPTARDTQYF.

In its sample, this clonotype was seen many times. The J gene is TRBJ2-7, the V gene TRBV5-1, with D hard to call. Trimming left V 0 bases short and J 5 bases short, with 9 bases between. The V gene's germline CDR1 is SGHRS and CDR2 YFSETQ. The CDR3 is 13 residues long. This chain's CDR3 is CASSLDTANEQYV. For the CDR3, the DNA is TGCGCCAGCAGCTTGGACACGGCAAACGAGCAGTACGTC.

The chain carries TRBV7-2 and TRBJ2-3; D is uncertain. Trimming cost V 1 base and J 3 bases, with 5 bases left between them. CDR3 length: 13 amino acids. The germline V gene has CDR1 SGHTA and CDR2 FQGNSA. CDR3 sequence (DNA): TGTGCCAGCAGCTTAGTTTTAACAGATACGCAGTATTTT. Its protein is CASSLVLTDTQYF. The variable domain in full, completed from reference TRBV7-2 and TRBJ2-3, reads GAGVSQSPSNKVTEKGKDVELRCDPISGHTALYWYRQSLGQGLEFLIYFQGNSAPDKSGLPSDRFSAERTGGSVSTLTIQRTQQEDSAVYLCASSLVLTDTQYFGPGTRLTVL.

The CDR3 reads CSALGPSGPQETQYF. As DNA, the CDR3 is TGCAGTGCCCTCGGGCCTAGCGGGCCACAAGAGACCCAGTACTTC. The V and J genes are TRBV20-1 and TRBJ2-5; 8 bases agree with TRBD2. CDR3 length: 15 amino acids. The junction had 11 bases not matched to a gene; V was cut back by 6 bases and J by 2 bases. The germline V gene has CDR1 DFQATT and CDR2 SNEGSKA (reference sequence).

This clonotype has more than one count but fewer than ten. The V gene is TRBV29-1, the J gene TRBJ2-5; D possibly corresponds to TRBD2 (6 bases). The V gene's germline CDR1 is SQVTM and CDR2 ANQGSEA. The ends were cut back, 4 bases at V and 6 bases at J, with 9 bases in the middle. There are 11 residues in the CDR3. The CDR3 is CSVAGSQTQYF. The CDR3 DNA reads as TGCAGCGTTGCCGGGAGTCAGACCCAGTACTTC.

This clonotype was observed once. The chain couples TRBV7-9 to TRBJ1-5; TRBD1 matches 12 bases. The CDR3 has 18 amino acids. The J segment lost 7 bases and the V segment lost 4 bases, leaving 14 bases of the junction unmatched. Germline CDR1 SEHNR, CDR2 FQNEAQ (reference sequence). CDR3: CASSSSPGQGALGQPQHF. The CDR3 DNA reads as TGTGCCAGCAGCTCATCTCCGGGACAGGGGGCACTGGGGCAGCCCCAGCATTTT.

This clonotype has ten or more counts. This chain connects TRBV7-2 to TRBJ2-5; D perhaps matches TRBD2 (6 bases). Trimming left V 5 bases short and J 2 bases short, with 15 bases between. Germline CDR1 and CDR2: SGHTA and FQGNSA. CDR3 size: 15 residues. Written as DNA, the CDR3 is TGTGCCAGCAGCCCAATCCGGGACTGGCAAGAGACCCAGTACTTC. Translation gives CASSPIRDWQETQYF.

The chain couples TRBV3-1 to TRBJ1-2; D not certain. The V and J ends lost 10 bases and 2 bases respectively, with 11 bases between them. Germline V gene data show CDR1 as LGHDT and CDR2 as YNNKEL (reference sequence). This CDR3 spans 12 amino acids. The DNA for the CDR3 is TGTGCCACCAGTTTCGGGAACTATGGCTACACCTTC. Amino acid sequence: CATSFGNYGYTF. The variable domain in full, completed from reference TRBV3-1 and TRBJ1-2, reads DTAVSQTPKYLVTQMGNDKSIKCEQNLGHDTMYWYKQDSKKFLKIMFSYNNKELIINETVPNRFSPKSPDKAHLNLHINSLELGDSAVYFCATSFGNYGYTFGSGTRLTVV.

This clonotype was seen many times. The rearrangement uses TRBV12-3 or TRBV12-4 and TRBJ2-3; possibly TRBD1 for D (6 bases). The CDR3 has 14 amino acids. V was clipped by 7 bases and J by 6 bases, with 17 bases between them. For the CDR3, the DNA is TGTGCCAGCACCACGGACAGCCAGCGGGATACGCAGTATTTT. Protein: CASTTDSQRDTQYF.